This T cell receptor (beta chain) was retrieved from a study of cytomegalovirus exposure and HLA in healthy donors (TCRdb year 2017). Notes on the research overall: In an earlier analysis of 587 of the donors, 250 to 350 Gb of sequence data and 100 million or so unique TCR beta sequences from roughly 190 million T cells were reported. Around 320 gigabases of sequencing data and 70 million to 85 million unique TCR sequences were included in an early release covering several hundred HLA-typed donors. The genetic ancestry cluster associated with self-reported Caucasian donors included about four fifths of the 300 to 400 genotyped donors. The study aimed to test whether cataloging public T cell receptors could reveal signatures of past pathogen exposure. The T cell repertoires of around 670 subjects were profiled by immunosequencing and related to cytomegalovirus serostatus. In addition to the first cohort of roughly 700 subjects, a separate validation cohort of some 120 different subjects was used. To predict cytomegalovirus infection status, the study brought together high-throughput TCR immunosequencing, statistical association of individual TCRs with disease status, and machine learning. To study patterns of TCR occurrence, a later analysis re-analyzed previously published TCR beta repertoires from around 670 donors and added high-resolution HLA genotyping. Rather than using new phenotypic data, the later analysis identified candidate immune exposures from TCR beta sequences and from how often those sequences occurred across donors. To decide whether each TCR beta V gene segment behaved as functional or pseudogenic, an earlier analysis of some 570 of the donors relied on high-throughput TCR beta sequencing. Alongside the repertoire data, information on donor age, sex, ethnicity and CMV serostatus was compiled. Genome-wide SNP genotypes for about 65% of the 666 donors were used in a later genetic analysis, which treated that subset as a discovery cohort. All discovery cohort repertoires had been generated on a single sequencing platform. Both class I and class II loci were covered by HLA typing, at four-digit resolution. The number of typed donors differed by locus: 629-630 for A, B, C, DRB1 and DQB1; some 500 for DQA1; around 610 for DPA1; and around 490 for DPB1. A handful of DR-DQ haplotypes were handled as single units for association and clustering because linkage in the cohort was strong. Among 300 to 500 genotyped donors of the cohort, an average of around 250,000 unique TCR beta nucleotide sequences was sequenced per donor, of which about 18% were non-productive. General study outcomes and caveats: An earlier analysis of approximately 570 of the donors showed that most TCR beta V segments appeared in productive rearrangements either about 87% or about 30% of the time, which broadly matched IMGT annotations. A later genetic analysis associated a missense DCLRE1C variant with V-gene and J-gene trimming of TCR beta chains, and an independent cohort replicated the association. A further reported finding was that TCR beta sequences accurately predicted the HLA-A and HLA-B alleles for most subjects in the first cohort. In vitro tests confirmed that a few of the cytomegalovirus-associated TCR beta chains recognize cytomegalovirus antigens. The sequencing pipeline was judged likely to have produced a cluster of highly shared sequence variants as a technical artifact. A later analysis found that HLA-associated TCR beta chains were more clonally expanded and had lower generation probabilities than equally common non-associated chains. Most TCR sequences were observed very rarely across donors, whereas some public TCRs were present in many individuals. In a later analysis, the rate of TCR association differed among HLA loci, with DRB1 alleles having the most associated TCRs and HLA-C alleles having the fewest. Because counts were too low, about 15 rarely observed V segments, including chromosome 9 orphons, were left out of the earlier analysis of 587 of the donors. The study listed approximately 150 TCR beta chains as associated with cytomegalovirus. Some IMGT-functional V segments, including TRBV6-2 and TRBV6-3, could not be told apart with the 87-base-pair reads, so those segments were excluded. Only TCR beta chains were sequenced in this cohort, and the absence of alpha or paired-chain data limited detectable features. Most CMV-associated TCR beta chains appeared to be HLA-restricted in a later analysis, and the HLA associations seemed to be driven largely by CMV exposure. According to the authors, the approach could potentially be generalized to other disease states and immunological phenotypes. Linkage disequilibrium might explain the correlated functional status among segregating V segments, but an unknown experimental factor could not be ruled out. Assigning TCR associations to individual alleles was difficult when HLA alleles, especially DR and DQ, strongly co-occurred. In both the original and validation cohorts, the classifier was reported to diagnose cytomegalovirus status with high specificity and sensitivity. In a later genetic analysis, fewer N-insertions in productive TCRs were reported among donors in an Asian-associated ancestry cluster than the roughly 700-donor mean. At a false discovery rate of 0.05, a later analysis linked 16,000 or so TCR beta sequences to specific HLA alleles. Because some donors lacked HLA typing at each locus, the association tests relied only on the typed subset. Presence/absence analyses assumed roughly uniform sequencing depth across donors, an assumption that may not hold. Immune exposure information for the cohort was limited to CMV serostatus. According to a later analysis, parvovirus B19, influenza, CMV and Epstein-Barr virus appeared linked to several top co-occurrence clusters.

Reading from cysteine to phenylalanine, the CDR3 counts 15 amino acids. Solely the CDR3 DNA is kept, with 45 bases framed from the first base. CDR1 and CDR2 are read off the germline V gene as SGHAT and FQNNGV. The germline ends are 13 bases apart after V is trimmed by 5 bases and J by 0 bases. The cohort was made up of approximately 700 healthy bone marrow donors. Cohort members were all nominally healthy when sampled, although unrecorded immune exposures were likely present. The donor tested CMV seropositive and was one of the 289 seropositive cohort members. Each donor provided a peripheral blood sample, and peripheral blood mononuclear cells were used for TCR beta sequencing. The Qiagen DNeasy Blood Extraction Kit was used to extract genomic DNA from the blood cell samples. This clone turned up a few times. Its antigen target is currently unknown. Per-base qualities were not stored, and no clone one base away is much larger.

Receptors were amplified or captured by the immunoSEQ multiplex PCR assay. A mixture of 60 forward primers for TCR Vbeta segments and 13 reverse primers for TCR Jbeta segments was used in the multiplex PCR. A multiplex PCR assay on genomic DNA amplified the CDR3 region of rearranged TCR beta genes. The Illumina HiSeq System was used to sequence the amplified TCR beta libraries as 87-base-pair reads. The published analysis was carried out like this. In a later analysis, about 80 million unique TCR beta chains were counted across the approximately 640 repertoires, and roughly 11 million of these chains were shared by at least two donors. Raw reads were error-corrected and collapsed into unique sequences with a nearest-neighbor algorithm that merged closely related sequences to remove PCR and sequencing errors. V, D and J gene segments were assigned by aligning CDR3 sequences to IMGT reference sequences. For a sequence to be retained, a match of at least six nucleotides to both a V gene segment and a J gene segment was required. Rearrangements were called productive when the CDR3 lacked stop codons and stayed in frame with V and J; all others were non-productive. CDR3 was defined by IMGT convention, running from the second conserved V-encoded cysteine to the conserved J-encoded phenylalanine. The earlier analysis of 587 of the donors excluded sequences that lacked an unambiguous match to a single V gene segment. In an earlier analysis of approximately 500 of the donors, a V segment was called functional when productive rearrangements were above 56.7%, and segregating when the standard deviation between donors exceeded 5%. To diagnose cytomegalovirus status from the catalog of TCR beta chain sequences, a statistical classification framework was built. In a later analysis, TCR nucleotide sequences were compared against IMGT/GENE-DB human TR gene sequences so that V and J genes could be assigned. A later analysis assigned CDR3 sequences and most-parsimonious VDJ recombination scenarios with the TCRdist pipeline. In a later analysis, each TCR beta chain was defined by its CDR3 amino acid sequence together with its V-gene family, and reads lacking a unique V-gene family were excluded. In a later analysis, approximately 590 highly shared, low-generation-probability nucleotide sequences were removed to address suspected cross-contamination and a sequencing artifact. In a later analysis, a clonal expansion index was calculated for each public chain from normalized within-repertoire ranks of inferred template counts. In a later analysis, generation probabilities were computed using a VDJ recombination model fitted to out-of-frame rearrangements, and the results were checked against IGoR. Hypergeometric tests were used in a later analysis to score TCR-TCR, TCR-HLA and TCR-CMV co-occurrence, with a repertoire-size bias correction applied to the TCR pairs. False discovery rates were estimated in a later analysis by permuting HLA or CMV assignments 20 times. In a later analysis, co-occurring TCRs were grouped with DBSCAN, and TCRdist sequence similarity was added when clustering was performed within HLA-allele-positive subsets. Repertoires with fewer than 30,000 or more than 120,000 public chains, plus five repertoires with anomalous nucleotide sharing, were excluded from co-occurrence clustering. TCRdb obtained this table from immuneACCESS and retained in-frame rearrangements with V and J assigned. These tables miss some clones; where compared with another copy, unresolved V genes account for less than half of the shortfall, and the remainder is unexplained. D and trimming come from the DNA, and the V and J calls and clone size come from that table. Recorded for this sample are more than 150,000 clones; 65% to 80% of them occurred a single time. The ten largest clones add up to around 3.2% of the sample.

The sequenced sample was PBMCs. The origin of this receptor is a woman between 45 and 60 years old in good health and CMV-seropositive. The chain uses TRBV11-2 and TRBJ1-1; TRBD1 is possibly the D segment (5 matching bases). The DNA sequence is TGTGCCAGCAGCCTCCGGAGGGGACTGAACACTGAAGCTTTCTTT. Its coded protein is CASSLRRGLNTEAFF.